These T cell receptor beta chains were read from a single sample in a study of technical replicates of blood from a handful of donors. Method: immunoSEQ multiplex PCR; TCRdb's copy keeps in-frame clones and lacks some. Among more than 12,000 clones, approximately 81% were seen once, and the ten largest hold roughly a tenth. Sequenced material: PBMCs. The source is a human donor in good health. CDR3s include the opening cysteine and the closing phenylalanine or tryptophan. A D gene is named only where the DNA matches it firmly. Rows give clone size only sometimes, using once, few, many, or a class for an expanded clone.

once	TRBV27	TRBD1	TRBJ1-2	CASSPPPGQASGYTF	TGTGCCAGCAGTCCGCCCCCCGGACAGGCGAGCGGCTACACCTTC
few	TRBV7-2	NA	TRBJ2-7	CASSPTSATYEQYF	TGTGCCAGCAGCCCGACTAGTGCTACGTACGAGCAGTACTTC
NA	TRBV27	TRBD1	TRBJ1-5	CASRRTGAAQPQHF	TGTGCCAGCAGGAGGACAGGGGCAGCACAGCCCCAGCATTTT
NA	TRBV29-1	TRBD1	TRBJ2-5	CSVAGTVQETQYF	TGCAGCGTTGCTGGGACAGTTCAAGAGACCCAGTACTTC
NA	TRBV7-9	NA	TRBJ1-1	CASSFGNTEAFF	TGTGCCAGCAGCTTCGGGAACACTGAAGCTTTCTTT
NA	TRBV28	NA	TRBJ2-7	CASSFPAGPAEQYF	TGTGCCAGCAGTTTCCCCGCAGGGCCGGCCGAGCAGTACTTC
NA	TRBV11-1	TRBD2	TRBJ2-7	CASSLGAGVSGREQYF	TGTGCCAGCAGCTTAGGAGCGGGAGTTTCGGGGAGAGAGCAGTACTTC
NA	TRBV6-6	TRBD1	TRBJ1-2	CASRETGQGYGYTF	TGTGCCAGCAGAGAGACGGGACAGGGTTACGGCTACACCTTC
NA	TRBV18	NA	TRBJ2-7	CASSAIGESSYEQYF	TGTGCCAGCTCAGCCATCGGGGAGAGCTCCTACGAGCAGTACTTC
few	TRBV5-3	NA	TRBJ1-1	CARSGHLTDEAFF	TGTGCCAGAAGCGGACACTTGACAGACGAAGCTTTCTTT
NA	TRBV27	TRBD2	TRBJ2-2	CASSLLAGVAGELFF	TGTGCCAGCAGTTTATTAGCGGGAGTGGCGGGGGAGCTGTTTTTT
few	TRBV6-5	NA	TRBJ2-7	CASSTYGPGSYEQYF	TGTGCCAGCAGTACCTATGGCCCGGGATCGTACGAGCAGTACTTC
NA	TRBV10-1	TRBD1	TRBJ1-2	CASSESDRDGGYTF	TGCGCCAGCAGTGAGTCGGACAGGGATGGTGGCTACACCTTC
few	TRBV19	TRBD2	TRBJ2-1	CASSISGTQGMPQFF	TGTGCCAGTAGTATTAGCGGGACGCAAGGGATGCCGCAGTTCTTC
NA	TRBV28	TRBD1	TRBJ2-7	CASTSGQYYEQYF	TGTGCCAGCACTTCGGGACAGTACTACGAGCAGTACTTC
NA	TRBV14	TRBD2	TRBJ2-1	CASSQLAGVYNEQFF	TGTGCCAGCAGCCAGCTAGCGGGAGTCTACAATGAGCAGTTCTTC
NA	TRBV5-1	NA	TRBJ2-5	CASSSRVGGAETQYF	TGCGCCAGCAGCTCCAGAGTGGGGGGGGCAGAGACCCAGTACTTC
NA	TRBV18	NA	TRBJ1-1	CASSQQGYTEAFF	TGTGCCAGCTCACAACAGGGTTACACTGAAGCTTTCTTT
NA	TRBV11-2	NA	TRBJ2-7	CASSGDFYYEQYF	TGTGCCAGCAGCGGGGACTTTTACTACGAGCAGTACTTC
NA	TRBV11-2	NA	TRBJ2-3	CASSYTDTQYF	TGTGCCAGCAGTTACACAGATACGCAGTATTTT
NA	TRBV2	NA	TRBJ2-3	CASLGGTDTQYF	TGTGCCAGCCTGGGAGGCACAGATACGCAGTATTTT
NA	TRBV7-9	NA	TRBJ2-5	CASSLVRGYETQYF	TGTGCCAGCAGCTTAGTTAGGGGGTACGAGACCCAGTACTTC
NA	TRBV5-8	TRBD2	TRBJ2-7	CASSPILAGGQGQYF	TGTGCCAGCAGCCCAATACTAGCGGGAGGGCAAGGGCAGTACTTC
NA	TRBV10-3	NA	TRBJ2-3	CAISESSPSGGVSDTQYF	TGTGCCATCAGTGAGTCGAGCCCCTCGGGGGGCGTATCAGATACGCAGTATTTT
once	TRBV6-5	NA	TRBJ1-2	CASSYSNLGGNGYTF	TGTGCCAGCAGTTACTCGAACCTCGGAGGAAATGGCTACACCTTC
NA	TRBV19	TRBD2	TRBJ2-7	CASSIVAGAAYEQYF	TGTGCCAGTAGTATAGTCGCGGGAGCAGCCTACGAGCAGTACTTC
NA	TRBV5-4	TRBD2	TRBJ2-1	CASSLGGSSYNEQFF	TGTGCCAGCAGCTTGGGCGGGAGCTCCTACAATGAGCAGTTCTTC
NA	TRBV27	NA	TRBJ1-5	CASRTGTTRGQPQHF	TGTGCCAGCAGAACCGGGACAACGCGAGGACAGCCCCAGCATTTT
NA	TRBV5-1	NA	TRBJ2-4	CASSLEGGGPGLENIQYF	TGCGCCAGCAGCTTGGAGGGGGGAGGGCCGGGTTTGGAAAACATTCAGTACTTC
once	TRBV5-7	NA	TRBJ1-1	CASLIERPTVVIDNTEAFF	TGTGCCAGCCTAATCGAACGACCGACAGTTGTGATTGATAACACTGAAGCTTTCTTT
NA	TRBV6-6	NA	TRBJ2-7	CASGPGYEQYF	TGTGCCAGCGGCCCAGGATACGAGCAGTACTTC
NA	TRBV7-9	TRBD2	TRBJ2-3	CASSSRGGDPSTDTQYF	TGTGCCAGCAGCTCGCGCGGGGGGGACCCAAGCACAGATACGCAGTATTTT
NA	TRBV27	NA	TRBJ1-4	CASSLVTTARNNEKLFF	TGTGCCAGCAGTTTGGTGACGACAGCCCGGAATAATGAAAAACTGTTTTTT
NA	TRBV5-1	NA	TRBJ1-1	CASSLALAVANTEAFF	TGCGCCAGCAGCTTGGCCTTGGCAGTCGCCAACACTGAAGCTTTCTTT
NA	TRBV6-6	TRBD1	TRBJ2-5	CASSPGQTYQETQYF	TGTGCCAGCAGCCCGGGACAGACTTACCAAGAGACCCAGTACTTC
once	TRBV19	TRBD1	TRBJ2-5	CASSGGTGGGETQYF	TGTGCCAGTAGTGGAGGGACAGGGGGCGGAGAGACCCAGTACTTC